Presented here are 31 T cell receptor beta chains from one specimen sequenced in a study of shared clonotypes between healthy human individuals. Sequencing used immunoSEQ multiplex PCR; TCRdb keeps in-frame clones, though not all of them. The sample has 2 million or so clones, roughly 94% seen once. Sequencing was carried out using naive CD4+ T cells sorted from blood. The subset here: CD45RA+ positively selected. The receptors originated from a man younger than 35 in good health.

The chain recombines TRBV28 with TRBJ2-7; D could derive from TRBD1 or TRBD2 (5 bases each). Germline loops: CDR1 MDHEN, CDR2 SYDVKM. Trimming pared 2 bases from V and 0 bases from J, leaving 8 bases between. The CDR3 extends over 14 amino acids. CDR3 coding DNA: TGTGCCAGCAGTTTAATGGGGACCTCCTACGAGCAGTACTTC. It yields the protein CASSLMGTSYEQYF.

Only one count was recorded for this clone. V usage is TRBV5-6 and J usage is TRBJ1-4; D uncertain. V was trimmed by 1 base and J by 8 bases, leaving 6 bases between them. Germline CDR1 and CDR2: SGHDT and YYEEEE. The CDR3 is 12 amino acids. The CDR3 DNA sequence: TGTGCCAGCAGCTTGCAAACCGAAAAACTGTTTTTT. Protein sequence: CASSLQTEKLFF.

This chain connects TRBV4-1 to TRBJ1-4, with D possibly TRBD1 on 5 matching bases. Trimming stripped 3 bases from V and 1 base from J, with 12 bases between. Germline loops: CDR1 MGHRA, CDR2 YSYEKL. The CDR3 loop spans 16 amino acids. This chain's CDR3 is CASSQGAGKTNEKLFF. As DNA, the CDR3 is TGCGCCAGCAGCCAGGGAGCAGGGAAAACTAATGAAAAACTGTTTTTT.

The chain links TRBV7-9 to TRBJ2-7; 7 bases agree with TRBD2. V shed 2 bases, J shed 6 bases, and the junction held 7 bases outside the gene matches. The germline gives CDR1 SEHNR, CDR2 FQNEAQ (reference sequence). The CDR3 sequence is 14 residues long. The CDR3 bases are TGTGCCAGCAGCTTATCGGGGGGAGAGCGCGAGCAGTACTTC. Its protein is CASSLSGGEREQYF.

The V and J genes are TRBV10-3 and TRBJ1-3; D gene unclear. Per the germline V gene, CDR1 is ENHRY and CDR2 is SYGVKD. With 0 bases removed from V and 2 bases from J, the gap between germline ends came to 14 bases. The CDR3 has 17 amino acids. Here the CDR3 DNA reads TGTGCCATCAGTGAGTCGAGGGCACCAATAACTGGAAACACCATATATTTT. It yields the protein CAISESRAPITGNTIYF.

CDR3 bases: TGTGCCAGCAGTGAAGGGGCGTATGCTGGAAACACCATATATTTT. Translation: CASSEGAYAGNTIYF. The chain combines TRBV6-1 with TRBJ1-3, with D uncertain. Germline CDR1 reads MNHNS; CDR2 reads SASEGT. This CDR3 has 15 amino acids. V dropped 1 base and J dropped 2 bases, with 9 bases sitting between them.

The rearrangement uses TRBV21-1 and TRBJ1-1. TRBV21-1 is a pseudogene. This CDR3 comprises 15 residues. CDR3 amino acids: CASSKAQFGDTEAFF. DNA of the CDR3: TGTGCCAGCAGCAAGGCCCAGTTCGGGGACACTGAAGCTTTCTTT.

J is TRBJ1-5 and V is TRBV2, with 8 positions matching TRBD1. CDR3 length: 14 residues. Unmatched junction bases numbered 2, after V lost 4 bases and J lost 3 bases. Germline V gene sequence: CDR1 SNHLY, CDR2 FYNNEI. CDR3: CASSGTGTNQPQHF. The CDR3 DNA reads as TGTGCCAGCAGTGGGACAGGGACCAATCAGCCCCAGCATTTT.

The chain recombines TRBV5-4 with TRBJ1-1; D remains unclear. Germline V gene sequence: CDR1 SGHNT, CDR2 YYREEE (reference sequence). The CDR3 length is 14 residues. Trimming shortened V by 4 bases and J by 1 base, and 11 bases separated the two germline ends. CDR3 coding DNA: TGTGCCAGCAGCCCCGAACGGGGGAACACTGAAGCTTTCTTT. This translates into CASSPERGNTEAFF.

Remarks on this clone: The identical CDR3 is also encoded by other nucleotide sequences in the sample. This chain links TRBV25-1 with TRBJ1-2; no reliable D call. CDR1 MGHDK and CDR2 SYGVNS come from the germline V gene. V dropped 5 bases and J dropped 2 bases, with 9 bases sitting between them. There are 13 residues in the CDR3. In DNA form, the CDR3 reads TGTGCCAGCAGTCTTACAGAAAACTATGGCTACACCTTC. Amino acid sequence: CASSLTENYGYTF.

The chain links TRBV11-2 to TRBJ2-3, with a weak D call TRBD2 (5 bases). The CDR3 spans 15 residues. Trimming took 1 base from V and 1 from J, leaving 9 bases between them. Germline V gene data show CDR1 as SGHAT and CDR2 as FQNNGV. CDR3 in amino acids: CASSLGGSGTDTQYF. In DNA form, the CDR3 reads TGTGCCAGCAGCTTAGGAGGTAGCGGCACAGATACGCAGTATTTT. Together with reference TRBV11-2 and TRBJ2-3, the CDR3 gives the full variable domain: EAGVAQSPRYKIIEKRQSVAFWCNPISGHATLYWYQQILGQGPKLLIQFQNNGVVDDSQLPKDRFSAERLKGVDSTLKIQPAKLEDSAVYLCASSLGGSGTDTQYFGPGTRLTVL.

The V call is TRBV7-2, the J call TRBJ2-7; D unresolved. V lost 5 bases to trimming and J lost 0 bases, with 8 bases between them. Germline V gene sequence: CDR1 SGHTA, CDR2 FQGNSA. CDR3 length: 13 residues. This CDR3 reads CASSRVGSYEQYF. The CDR3 DNA is TGTGCCAGCAGCCGCGTCGGCTCCTACGAGCAGTACTTC.

The V gene is TRBV9, the J gene TRBJ2-2; 9 bases line up with TRBD2. V was pared by 4 bases and J by 0 bases, with 4 bases of the junction left unmatched. This CDR3 region has 16 residues. Per the germline V gene, CDR1 is SGDLS and CDR2 is YYNGEE. CDR3 protein: CASSLSGGPNTGELFF. The CDR3 coding sequence is TGTGCCAGCAGCTTGAGCGGGGGGCCGAACACCGGGGAGCTGTTTTTT. The full variable domain, rest sourced from reference TRBV9 and TRBJ2-2, is DSGVTQTPKHLITATGQRVTLRCSPRSGDLSVYWYQQSLDQGLQFLIQYYNGEERAKGNILERFSAQQFPDLHSELNLSSLELGDSALYFCASSLSGGPNTGELFFGEGSRLTVL.

Remarks on this clone: This same CDR3 is encoded by further DNA sequences in the sample. This chain uses TRBV30 with TRBJ1-2, with D perhaps matching TRBD1 (6 bases). Trimming stripped 0 bases from V and 5 bases from J, with 10 bases between. The CDR3 contains 13 residues. CDR1 and CDR2 from the germline V gene are GTSNPN and SVGIG (reference sequence). The CDR3 here is CAWSVQGSYGYTF. DNA of the CDR3: TGTGCCTGGAGTGTCCAGGGGAGTTATGGCTACACCTTC.

The chain recombines TRBV27 with TRBJ2-1, with 9 bases that match TRBD1. Germline V gives CDR1 MNHEY, CDR2 SMNVEV (reference sequence). The CDR3 has 16 amino acids. Trimming took 6 bases from V and 1 from J; bases not matched to a gene: 7. The chain's CDR3 is CASSQRTGVSYNEQFF. The DNA of the CDR3 is TGTGCCAGCAGCCAAAGGACAGGGGTTTCCTACAATGAGCAGTTCTTC.

This chain links TRBV2 with TRBJ2-1; 7 nucleotides line up with TRBD2. Per the germline V gene, CDR1 is SNHLY and CDR2 is FYNNEI. The junction had 2 bases not matched to a gene; V was cut back by 0 bases and J by 9 bases. CDR3 length equals 13 residues. The CDR3: CASSEARGTEQFF. The CDR3 bases are TGTGCCAGCAGTGAAGCGCGGGGGACTGAGCAGTTCTTC.

Only one count was recorded for this clone. V usage is TRBV27 and J usage is TRBJ2-2, with 14 bases identical to TRBD2. Looked up from germline, CDR1 is MNHEY and CDR2 is SMNVEV (reference sequence). There are 17 residues in the CDR3. V was clipped by 6 bases and J by 9 bases; unmatched bases: 12. The chain's CDR3 is CASRPGLAGVEGRELFF. CDR3 DNA: TGTGCCAGCAGACCGGGACTAGCGGGGGTTGAAGGCCGGGAGCTGTTTTTT.

Concerning this clone: As the CDR3 is not closed by the conserved phenylalanine or tryptophan, this likely results from a read error. It is unclear where the CDR3 begins or ends on the DNA, so no DNA is shown, and the CDR3 is as TCRdb lists it. The chain combines TRBV6-5 with TRBJ1-1. In germline, CDR1 is MNHEY, CDR2 SVGAGI. The CDR3 adds up to 9 amino acids, both ends counted. The CDR3 loop reads CASSARETL.

This clone showed up just a few times. This sequence joins TRBV5-6 and TRBJ1-2; maybe TRBD1 (5 bases). Trimming pared 1 base from V and 6 bases from J, leaving 13 bases between. The CDR3 contains 14 residues. Germline CDR1 and CDR2: SGHDT and YYEEEE. The CDR3 here is CASSLRGVMDGYTF. As DNA, the CDR3 is TGTGCCAGCAGCTTGCGAGGGGTGATGGATGGCTACACCTTC.

The chain has TRBV2 and TRBJ2-1; 8 positions agree with TRBD2. Trimming cost V 0 bases and J 15 bases; bases outside gene matches: 16. Germline lookup yields CDR1 SNHLY and CDR2 FYNNEI. This CDR3 comprises 16 residues. The CDR3 nucleotides are TGTGCCAGCAGTGAAGCGCTTGTGAGGTCCTCCCGGGGGGGGTTCTTC. Translating it yields CASSEALVRSSRGGFF.

The rearrangement joins TRBV5-1 to TRBJ1-1, with D unresolved. V was shortened by 0 bases and J by 1 base, with 7 bases between the two germline ends. CDR1 SGHRS and CDR2 YFSETQ come from the germline V gene. This CDR3 region has 14 residues. CDR3 in DNA: TGCGCCAGCAGCTTGGTTTCAGCGAACACTGAAGCTTTCTTT. This gives the protein CASSLVSANTEAFF.

This chain joins TRBV5-1 and TRBJ2-3; TRBD2 agrees at 13 bases. Germline-derived CDR1 and CDR2 are SGHRS and YFSETQ. Trimming took 4 bases from V and 6 from J; bases not matched to a gene: 5. This CDR3 spans 15 amino acids. CDR3 sequence: CASSTGLAGRDTQYF. The CDR3 DNA follows: TGCGCCAGCAGCACGGGACTAGCGGGGAGGGATACGCAGTATTTT.

The CDR3 region is CASSRPPSGIRYEQYF. The CDR3 nucleotides read TGTGCCAGCTCACGTCCCCCAAGCGGGATAAGATACGAGCAGTACTTC. This chain links TRBV18 with TRBJ2-7, with 7 bases that match TRBD2. Germline V gene data show CDR1 as KGHSH and CDR2 as LQKENI. J was trimmed by 4 bases and V by 4 bases; bases with no gene match: 13. CDR3 size: 16 residues.

The rearrangement uses TRBV19 and TRBJ2-3, with D possibly matching TRBD2 (6 bases). CDR3 size: 12 residues. In germline, CDR1 is LNHDA, CDR2 SQIVND (reference sequence). V was trimmed by 5 bases and J by 8 bases, leaving 11 bases between them. CDR3 DNA: TGTGCCAGTAGTTTTGTGGGGGGTACGCAGTATTTT. It codes for CASSFVGGTQYF. The whole variable domain, filled in from reference TRBV19 and TRBJ2-3, reads DGGITQSPKYLFRKEGQNVTLSCEQNLNHDAMYWYRQDPGQGLRLIYYSQIVNDFQKGDIAEGYSVSREKKESFPLTVTSAQKNPTAFYLCASSFVGGTQYFGPGTRLTVL.

A note on this clone: Distinct nucleotide sequences in the sample also encode this CDR3. The V and J genes are TRBV9 and TRBJ2-1; TRBD2 agrees at 7 bases. V lost 3 bases and J lost 0; bases outside the gene matches: 6. The CDR3 extends over 16 amino acids. Per the germline V gene, CDR1 is SGDLS and CDR2 is YYNGEE. CDR3 DNA: TGTGCCAGCAGCGGGCTAGCGGCCAGCTCCTACAATGAGCAGTTCTTC. Protein: CASSGLAASSYNEQFF.

The genes are TRBV7-8 and TRBJ2-5, with D maybe TRBD1 (6 bases). With the DNA end fitting TRBJ2-7 better, the J assignment may be wrong. The V gene's germline CDR1 is SGHVS and CDR2 FQNEAQ. The CDR3 covers 18 residues. Here the CDR3 reads CASSLATTTGTISYEQYF. The CDR3 bases are TGTGCCAGCAGCTTAGCGACTACTACAGGGACAATAAGCTACGAGCAGTACTTC.

In its sample, this clone was seen once. The rearrangement joins TRBV4-1 to TRBJ2-7, with TRBD2 as a possible D gene (6 bases). With 0 bases removed from V and 3 bases from J, the gap between germline ends came to 18 bases. This CDR3 is 17 amino acids long. Germline CDR1 and CDR2: MGHRA and YSYEKL. The CDR3 nucleotides are TGCGCCAGCAGCCAAGAAGGAGGGGCAGCGGACGGCTACGAGCAGTACTTC. Residues: CASSQEGGAADGYEQYF.

The chain recombines TRBV14 with TRBJ1-2; D ambiguous. Trimming left V 4 bases short and J 5 bases short, with 11 bases between. CDR1 SGHDN and CDR2 FVKESK come from the germline V gene. CDR3 length: 13 amino acids. As DNA, the CDR3 is TGTGCCAGCAGCCCCCCGAAAAGTTATGGCTACACCTTC. Encoded protein: CASSPPKSYGYTF.

The chain joins TRBV7-9 to TRBJ1-4; 7 positions agree with TRBD1. Trimming took 3 bases from V and 8 from J; bases not matched to a gene: 15. CDR3 length: 17 amino acids. Per germline, CDR1 SEHNR and CDR2 FQNEAQ (reference sequence). The CDR3 spells CASSLVKGAGSREKLFF. The CDR3 nucleotides read TGTGCCAGCAGCTTGGTGAAGGGGGCGGGTTCGCGCGAAAAACTGTTTTTT.

In regard to this clone: A read error may be the cause here, since a much bigger clone is one base away. Other DNA sequences in the sample encode the same CDR3. The rearrangement links TRBV5-4 to TRBJ1-2; D might be TRBD1 (6 bases). Trimming removed 5 bases from V and 4 bases from J, with 12 bases in between. From germline, CDR1 is SGHNT and CDR2 YYREEE (reference sequence). The CDR3 length is 13 residues. As DNA, the CDR3 is TGTGCCAGCAGTCTACAGGGAACCTATGGCTACACCTTC. Its protein product is CASSLQGTYGYTF.

The CDR3 here is CATKDILNTEAFF. DNA of the CDR3: TGTGCCACAAAGGACATTTTGAACACTGAAGCTTTCTTT. The rearrangement joins TRBV27 to TRBJ1-1; D perhaps matches TRBD1 (5 bases). The CDR3 covers 13 residues. V was cut by 10 bases and J by 0 bases, with 12 bases left in between. Germline V gene lookup returns CDR1 MNHEY and CDR2 SMNVEV (reference sequence).